The sequence of this TCR beta chain was determined in a study of shared clonotypes between healthy human individuals. As concerns this clone: The same CDR3 arises from other DNA sequences in this sample as well.

Clones were read by immunoSEQ multiplex PCR, and TCRdb kept only the in-frame ones, dropping some. The sample has under 2,000,000 clones; 85% to 95% are singletons. J lost 2 bases, V lost 2 bases, and 7 bases had no gene match. Per germline, CDR1 SGDLS and CDR2 YYNGEE. CDR3 length: 16 residues. Terminally differentiated effector memory CD45RA+ cells were excluded by CCR7 positive selection of CD45RO-negative cells. The chain is built from TRBV9 and TRBJ2-3; 8 bases line up with TRBD2. The receptor was isolated from a man between 18 and 35 years old in good health. The sample consisted of naive CD8+ T cells sorted from blood. The CDR3 loop reads CASSVEAGEFTDTQYF. CDR3 coding DNA: TGTGCCAGCAGCGTCGAAGCGGGGGAGTTCACAGATACGCAGTATTTT.